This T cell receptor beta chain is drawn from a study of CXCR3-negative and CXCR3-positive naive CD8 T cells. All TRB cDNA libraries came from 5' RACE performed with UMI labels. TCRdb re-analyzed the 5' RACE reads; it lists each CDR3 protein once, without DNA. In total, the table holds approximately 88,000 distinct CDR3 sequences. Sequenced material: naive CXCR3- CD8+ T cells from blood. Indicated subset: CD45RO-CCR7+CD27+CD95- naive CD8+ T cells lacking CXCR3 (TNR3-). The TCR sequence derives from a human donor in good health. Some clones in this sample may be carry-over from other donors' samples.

The CDR3 spells CASSLGPVDQETQYF. The chain couples TRBV7-8 to TRBJ2-5. Germline loops: CDR1 SGHVS, CDR2 FQNEAQ. This CDR3 region has 15 residues.